Presented here are 17 T cell receptor beta chains from one specimen sequenced in a study of T-cell memory formation after mild COVID-19. TCRdb independently ran MiXCR on the 5' RACE reads; one entry per CDR3 protein. The sample shows 450,000 to 650,000 distinct CDR3 sequences, around 17% of them seen only once. The specimen was PBMCs or a T cell subset sorted from them (not recorded which). The receptors here all came from an adult woman who had mild COVID-19 (a few samples of this study predate the infection). Cell type and time point are not known.

CDR3 DNA sequence: TGCGCCAGCAGCCAAGGGCAGGGGGCCTTTCGCACTGAAGCTTTCTTT. This sequence encodes CASSQGQGAFRTEAFF. The rearrangement joins TRBV4-1 to TRBJ1-1; 8 positions match TRBD1. The junction had 8 bases not matched to a gene; V was cut back by 1 base and J by 4 bases. The germline CDR1 and CDR2 sequences are MGHRA and YSYEKL. This CDR3 has 16 amino acids.

J is TRBJ1-2 and V is TRBV7-9; 8 nucleotides agree with TRBD1. The CDR3 runs 16 residues. V was clipped by 0 bases and J by 8 bases; unmatched bases: 11. Germline V CDR1 and CDR2: SEHNR, FQNEAQ (reference sequence). The CDR3 DNA follows: TGTGCCAGCAGCTTAGCGGCAGGGGGCGCGTGGAGCGGCTACACCTTC. The encoded protein is CASSLAAGGAWSGYTF.

The chain joins TRBV14 to TRBJ2-5, with D unresolved. The CDR3 is 14 amino acids. Per germline, CDR1 SGHDN and CDR2 FVKESK. Trimming shortened V by 0 bases and J by 0 bases, and 5 bases separated the two germline ends. The CDR3 DNA is TGTGCCAGCAGCCAAGACGAGTACCAAGAGACCCAGTACTTC. Its protein is CASSQDEYQETQYF.

This clonotype was seen a handful of times. The V and J genes are TRBV7-9 and TRBJ2-7, with D tentatively TRBD1 (6 bases). The CDR3 is made up of 15 amino acids. V lost 4 bases and J lost 3, with 16 bases in between. Germline loops: CDR1 SEHNR, CDR2 FQNEAQ (reference sequence). CDR3 region: CASSSYRDRHYEQYF. DNA of the CDR3: TGTGCCAGCAGCTCGTACAGGGATCGCCACTACGAGCAGTACTTC.

This chain uses TRBV29-1 with TRBJ2-7; a weak D match, TRBD1 (5 bases). From germline, CDR1 is SQVTM and CDR2 ANQGSEA. The V end was cut by 6 bases, the J end by 0 bases, with 15 bases between. The CDR3 runs 14 residues. The CDR3 DNA is TGCAGCGTGAAAGACAGCCACAGCTCCTACGAGCAGTACTTC. Translating gives CSVKDSHSSYEQYF.

Here the CDR3 reads CSAPYSGTDTQYF. DNA of the CDR3: TGCAGTGCTCCTTATAGCGGCACAGATACGCAGTATTTT. This rearrangement joins TRBV20-1 to TRBJ2-3; perhaps TRBD2 as D (5 bases). This CDR3 spans 13 amino acids. From germline, CDR1 is DFQATT and CDR2 SNEGSKA (reference sequence). V was pared by 5 bases and J by 1 base, with 10 bases between.

This clonotype was recorded a few times. The chain carries TRBV29-1 and TRBJ2-7; D possibly uses TRBD1 or TRBD2 (5 bases each). This CDR3 is built from 13 residues. CDR1 is SQVTM and CDR2 is ANQGSEA in the germline V gene. Trimming took off 6 bases at V and 0 bases at J, with 12 bases between the two ends. CDR3 sequence: CSVQQGPSYEQYF. CDR3 DNA sequence: TGCAGCGTCCAGCAGGGACCCTCCTACGAGCAGTACTTC.

The chain employs TRBV7-3 and TRBJ1-2, with D possibly TRBD1 on 5 matching bases. The CDR3 sequence is 15 residues long. Per the germline V gene, CDR1 is SGHTA and CDR2 is FQGTGA. The V gene lost 0 bases and the J gene lost 14 bases, with 22 bases spanning the gap. The CDR3 bases are TGTGCCAGCAGCTTAACGGGGACCAACTCCCTGTGGAAGACCTTC. Translation: CASSLTGTNSLWKTF.

The V call is TRBV18, the J call TRBJ2-3, with D possibly being TRBD2 (5 bases). V was shortened by 3 bases and J by 0 bases, with 10 bases between the two germline ends. This CDR3 has 15 residues. Germline CDR1 is KGHSH and CDR2 is LQKENI. CDR3 amino acids: CASSPRAVSTDTQYF. In nucleotides, the CDR3 is TGTGCCAGCTCACCGCGGGCGGTTAGCACAGATACGCAGTATTTT.

Ten or more counts support this clonotype. V gene TRBV5-1 combines with J gene TRBJ1-5; D is unresolved. The germline CDR1 and CDR2 sequences are SGHRS and YFSETQ. This CDR3 comprises 15 residues. V lost 2 bases and J 5 bases, leaving 14 bases between the germline ends. In DNA form, the CDR3 reads TGCGCCAGCAGCTTCACGGGTCAGGTTGATCAGCCCCAGCATTTT. It yields the protein CASSFTGQVDQPQHF.

A few counts support this clonotype. The rearrangement joins TRBV10-3 to TRBJ2-7; 10 nucleotides agree with TRBD1. The germline gives CDR1 ENHRY, CDR2 SYGVKD. V lost 3 bases to trimming and J lost 4 bases; unmatched junction nucleotides: 3. The CDR3 length is 14 residues. The CDR3 spells CAISEDRGRYEQYF. CDR3 DNA: TGTGCCATCAGTGAAGACAGGGGGCGGTACGAGCAGTACTTC.

The chain uses TRBV24-1 and TRBJ1-2; 7 positions match TRBD1. Germline trimming cut 1 base from V and 4 bases from J; bases unmatched to any gene: 2. The germline CDR1 and CDR2 sequences are KGHDR and SFDVKD. CDR3 length equals 14 residues. CDR3: CATSDFDRVYGYTF. DNA of the CDR3: TGTGCCACCAGTGATTTCGACAGGGTCTATGGCTACACCTTC.

The genes are TRBV30 and TRBJ2-7; D is tentatively TRBD1 or TRBD2 (5 bases each). V gave up 3 bases and J gave up 1 base, with 13 bases separating them. The germline gives CDR1 GTSNPN, CDR2 SVGIG (reference sequence). This CDR3 has 14 amino acids. CDR3 bases: TGTGCCTGGAGGGGTATAGAGGGGTCCTACGAGCAGTACTTC. Protein product: CAWRGIEGSYEQYF.

The chain couples TRBV9 to TRBJ2-5; TRBD2 aligns across 8 bases. V gave up 0 bases and J gave up 2 bases; unmatched junction bases: 9. The CDR3 loop spans 17 amino acids. Germline CDR1 reads SGDLS; CDR2 reads YYNGEE. The CDR3: CASSVEGSGNPQETQYF. The CDR3, as DNA: TGTGCCAGCAGCGTAGAGGGTAGCGGGAACCCACAAGAGACCCAGTACTTC.

This clonotype was recorded a few times. The chain uses TRBV12-3 or TRBV12-4 and TRBJ2-1; D might be TRBD1 or TRBD2, each matching 6 bases. The CDR3 totals 15 residues. V was trimmed by 2 bases and J by 4 bases, leaving 12 bases between them. CDR3 nucleotide sequence: TGTGCCAGCAGTTTAATGGGGGGCGCTTACAATGAGCAGTTCTTC. Residues: CASSLMGGAYNEQFF.

V and J are TRBV25-1 and TRBJ2-1, with D possibly being TRBD1 or TRBD2 (7 bases each). Deletions cut 6 bases from V and 6 bases from J, with 21 bases between. CDR1 and CDR2 from the germline V gene are MGHDK and SYGVNS. This CDR3 is built from 16 residues. In DNA form, the CDR3 reads TGTGCCAGCAGCCTAAAACAGGGGAGGGCCGTCAATGAGCAGTTCTTC. Protein product: CASSLKQGRAVNEQFF.

To note about this clonotype: The junction departs from the called germline gene at one end, perhaps through a read error. V usage is TRBV7-7 and J usage is TRBJ2-1; D gene uncertain. Germline CDR1 is SSHAT and CDR2 is FNYEAQ (reference sequence). This CDR3 has 16 residues. The CDR3 nucleotides read TGTGCTAGCAGCTTAGGTGGCCATAGCTCCTACAATGAGCAGTTCTTC. As protein: CASSLGGHSSYNEQFF. The full variable domain, in which reference TRBV7-7 and TRBJ2-1 provide the parts outside the CDR3, is GAGVSQSPRYKVTKRGQDVTLRCDPISSHATLYWYQQALGQGPEFLTYFNYEAQPDKSGLPSDRFSAERPEGSISTLTIQRTEQRDSAMYRCASSLGGHSSYNEQFFGPGTRLTVL.